Listed below are T cell receptor beta chains from one sample, sequenced in a study of cytomegalovirus exposure and HLA in healthy donors. The assay was immunoSEQ multiplex PCR, and TCRdb's table has in-frame clones only and misses some. The sample yields about 190,000 clones, about 89% seen once. Sequencing was performed on PBMCs. These receptors all stem from a man aged 25-45 years in good health and CMV-seronegative. Both conserved end residues are part of each CDR3. Fields, in order: CDR3 DNA, CDR3 protein, D gene, V gene, J gene, clone size. The D gene is left open where the match is weak. Rows may omit the clone size; those that give it use once, few, many or a size class.

TGTGCCAGCAGTCCCCGACAGGGGGCGCAAGAGACCCAGTACTTC	CASSPRQGAQETQYF	TRBD1	TRBV28	TRBJ2-5	.
TGTGCCAGCAGCCTCAGCTACAATGAGCAGTTCTTC	CASSLSYNEQFF	.	TRBV28	TRBJ2-1	.
TGTGCCAGCTCACCCCTACCGGTACAGGGATGGACTGAAGCTTTCTTT	CASSPLPVQGWTEAFF	.	TRBV18	TRBJ1-1	few
TGTGCCAGCAGTTTACTCCAGGCCAGAGGGGAGACCCAGTACTTC	CASSLLQARGETQYF	.	TRBV28	TRBJ2-5	.
TGTGCCAGCAGTGACCCGGGACAGGGGTCCTACGAGCAGTACTTC	CASSDPGQGSYEQYF	TRBD1	TRBV6-1	TRBJ2-7	.
TGTGCCAGAAGAAGGGTGCGCCAAAGGGGGCAATACGAGCAGTACTTC	CARRRVRQRGQYEQYF	TRBD1	TRBV5-4	TRBJ2-7	.
TGTGCCAGCAGTTTGGCGGCATCAAGGACCTACGAGCAGTACTTC	CASSLAASRTYEQYF	.	TRBV28	TRBJ2-7	.
TGCGCCAGCAGCCAAGATCCAAGAGCCCGCTCTGGAAACACCATATATTTT	CASSQDPRARSGNTIYF	.	TRBV4-1	TRBJ1-3	.
TGCGCCAGCAGCCGAACTAGCGGGGGCTCCTACAATGAGCAGTTCTTC	CASSRTSGGSYNEQFF	TRBD2	TRBV23-1	TRBJ2-1	.
TGCGCCAGCAGCTTGGGGGGCTCGGGCTTCATCAGGGCCGATAATTCACCCCTCCACTTT	CASSLGGSGFIRADNSPLHF	.	TRBV5-1	TRBJ1-6	once